This TCR beta chain was identified during a study of CD8+CD57+ T cells in acquired aplastic anemia. Study details: Recorded DNA amounts for sorted CD4+ and CD8+ cells had an average of around 3.5 ug. General study findings and limits: Nearly 30 CD8+ CDR3 sequences were shared between patients and controls.

There are a few counts of this clonotype. Its antigen is still unknown. Per the germline V gene, CDR1 is SGHTA and CDR2 is FQGNSA. The CDR3 runs to 15 residues. Trimming took 4 bases from V and 5 from J; bases not matched to a gene: 8. For CDR3 and TCR beta VDJ profiling, genomic DNA was the template used. TCRdb itself ran the reads through MiXCR, one entry per CDR3 protein. The sample carries around 180,000 distinct CDR3 sequences, less than 65% recorded once. This TCR was recovered from a human donor with severe aplastic anemia or a healthy control (not recorded which). This chain connects TRBV7-2 to TRBJ2-7; 10 bases are a match to TRBD2. Material: sorted CD4+, CD8+, or CD8+CD57+ T cells (not recorded which) from PBMCs. The CDR3 is CASSSGASGSHEQYF. The CDR3 DNA reads TGTGCCAGCAGCTCCGGGGCTAGCGGGAGCCACGAGCAGTACTTC.